Below are 25 T cell receptor beta chains sequenced from a single sample in a study of blood T cell repertoires in COVID-19. TCRdb's table, derived via immunoSEQ multiplex PCR, lists solely in-frame clones and lacks some. The sample carries 150,000 to 200,000 clones, more than 70% recorded once. Sequencing was done on a sample of peripheral blood. The source is a man aged 35-49 years with active or convalescent COVID-19.

The chain has TRBV4-3 and TRBJ2-3, with 9 bases lining up with TRBD2. Germline V CDR1 and CDR2: LGHNA, YSLEER. The CDR3 totals 17 residues. J gave up 2 bases and V 3 bases, and 9 bases lay outside the gene matches. The CDR3 bases are TGCGCCAGCAGCCAGGGAGCGGGGGGATCTTTCACAGATACGCAGTATTTT. This gives the protein CASSQGAGGSFTDTQYF.

This rearrangement joins TRBV28 to TRBJ2-7; 11 bases line up with TRBD1. There are 15 residues in the CDR3. V lost 3 bases, J lost 4 bases, and 5 bases stayed unmatched. Germline V gene sequence: CDR1 MDHEN, CDR2 SYDVKM. The chain's CDR3 is CASSLGQGGRYEQYF. Here the CDR3 DNA reads TGTGCCAGCAGTTTGGGACAGGGGGGACGGTACGAGCAGTACTTC.

This clone was counted once. The chain combines TRBV30 with TRBJ2-2; no definite D call. Deletions cut 6 bases from V and 1 base from J, with 9 bases between. The germline gives CDR1 GTSNPN, CDR2 SVGIG (reference sequence). This CDR3 has 13 amino acids. CDR3 in amino acids: CACLPGNTGELFF. CDR3 DNA sequence: TGTGCCTGCCTTCCCGGGAACACCGGGGAGCTGTTTTTT. The complete variable domain, with remaining parts taken from reference TRBV30 and TRBJ2-2, reads SQTIHQWPATLVQPVGSPLSLECTVEGTSNPNLYWYRQAAGRGLQLLFYSVGIGQISSEVPQNLSASRPQDRQFILSSKKLLLSDSGFYLCACLPGNTGELFFGEGSRLTVL.

V usage is TRBV5-1 and J usage is TRBJ2-7; 8 bases are shared with TRBD1. CDR1 SGHRS and CDR2 YFSETQ come from the germline V gene. The V segment lost 2 bases and the J segment 3 bases; nucleotides outside the gene matches: 4. This CDR3 contains 14 residues. CDR3: CASSFGQGRYEQYF. The CDR3 DNA reads TGCGCCAGCAGCTTCGGACAGGGCCGCTACGAGCAGTACTTC.

DNA of the CDR3: TGTGCCACTAGCCCCGGAGGTCCAGATACGCAGTATTTT. It encodes CATSPGGPDTQYF. The rearrangement joins TRBV24-1 to TRBJ2-3; possible D gene TRBD2, 5 bases. This CDR3 comprises 13 residues. V lost 10 bases and J lost 4, with 14 bases in between. The germline V gene encodes CDR1 KGHDR and CDR2 SFDVKD.

The CDR3: CAWRKGGAYEQYF. In DNA, the CDR3 is TGTGCCTGGAGAAAGGGAGGGGCTTACGAGCAGTACTTC. This chain connects TRBV30 to TRBJ2-7; 7 positions match TRBD2. The germline V gene has CDR1 GTSNPN and CDR2 SVGIG (reference sequence). After removal of 3 bases from V and 4 bases from J, the junction contained 6 bases not matched to a gene. The CDR3 contains 13 residues.

The V call is TRBV7-9, the J call TRBJ1-5, with D maybe TRBD1 (6 bases). The V end lost 2 bases, the J end lost 2 bases, and 16 bases lay between the germline ends. CDR1 is SEHNR, CDR2 FQNEAQ, per germline (reference sequence). This CDR3 spans 17 amino acids. CDR3 coding DNA: TGTGCCAGCAGCTTATATCAGGGGCTTGGTGGCAATCAGCCCCAGCATTTT. Its protein product is CASSLYQGLGGNQPQHF.

The chain combines TRBV9 with TRBJ1-1; D uncertain. V was trimmed by 1 base and J by 4 bases, leaving 11 bases between them. The CDR3 is made up of 14 amino acids. Germline loops: CDR1 SGDLS, CDR2 YYNGEE. The CDR3 loop reads CASSVTGRATEAFF. In DNA, the CDR3 is TGTGCCAGCAGCGTAACGGGGAGGGCCACTGAAGCTTTCTTT. Full variable domain (remainder filled in from reference TRBV9 and TRBJ1-1): DSGVTQTPKHLITATGQRVTLRCSPRSGDLSVYWYQQSLDQGLQFLIQYYNGEERAKGNILERFSAQQFPDLHSELNLSSLELGDSALYFCASSVTGRATEAFFGQGTRLTVV.

This sequence joins TRBV19 and TRBJ1-1, with 8 bases that match TRBD1. The V gene's germline CDR1 is LNHDA and CDR2 SQIVND (reference sequence). This CDR3 spans 20 amino acids. V was clipped by 9 bases and J by 0 bases; unmatched bases: 24. The CDR3 loop reads CASIKWSWRQGPDMNTEAFF. CDR3 nucleotide sequence: TGTGCCAGCATAAAGTGGTCGTGGAGACAGGGGCCCGACATGAACACTGAAGCTTTCTTT.

The gene calls are TRBV7-2 and TRBJ1-2, with 9 bases matching TRBD1. Trimming at V came to 7 bases and at J to 5 bases, leaving 8 bases not matched to a gene. The CDR3 is 14 residues long. Germline V gene sequence: CDR1 SGHTA, CDR2 FQGNSA. The CDR3 sequence: CASNIEGTGYGYTF. The CDR3 nucleotides are TGTGCCAGCAATATAGAGGGGACAGGGTATGGCTACACCTTC.

The chain is built from TRBV6-5 and TRBJ1-4; no reliable D call. Trimming cost V 8 bases and J 4 bases, with 11 bases left between them. The CDR3 covers 13 residues. Looked up from germline, CDR1 is MNHEY and CDR2 is SVGAGI. The CDR3 nucleotides read TGTGCCAGCCGGAGGACGGGTAATGAAAAACTGTTTTTT. It translates to CASRRTGNEKLFF.

This chain links TRBV7-2 with TRBJ2-6; no clear D. CDR3 length: 15 residues. The V end was cut by 4 bases, the J end by 0 bases, with 7 bases between. Germline CDR1 SGHTA, CDR2 FQGNSA. Here the CDR3 reads CASSSPSSGANVLTF. The CDR3 DNA is TGTGCCAGCAGCTCCCCTAGCTCTGGGGCCAACGTCCTGACTTTC.

The J gene is TRBJ1-1, the V gene TRBV7-8; no reliable D call. Germline lookup yields CDR1 SGHVS and CDR2 FQNEAQ. This CDR3 region has 15 residues. Trimming shortened V by 5 bases and J by 1 base, and 14 bases separated the two germline ends. The CDR3 loop is CASSVSRLGNTEAFF. CDR3 coding DNA: TGTGCCAGCAGCGTCTCTCGACTGGGGAACACTGAAGCTTTCTTT.

The chain employs TRBV5-6 and TRBJ2-1, with D maybe TRBD2 (5 bases). Germline V gene sequence: CDR1 SGHDT, CDR2 YYEEEE. The CDR3 is made up of 19 amino acids. V lost 0 bases to trimming and J lost 7 bases, with 26 bases between them. CDR3 loop: CASSLAGPETTSRWNEQFF. The CDR3 DNA follows: TGTGCCAGCAGCTTGGCCGGTCCCGAGACTACTTCGAGATGGAATGAGCAGTTCTTC.

The J gene is TRBJ1-2, the V gene TRBV12-5; D unclear. Deletions cut 0 bases from V and 4 bases from J, with 12 bases between. Germline V gene lookup returns CDR1 LGHNT and CDR2 FRNRAP. This CDR3 comprises 15 residues. The CDR3 region is CASGLVKFDTYGYTF. For the CDR3, the DNA is TGTGCTAGTGGTTTGGTCAAATTCGACACCTATGGCTACACCTTC.

Only one count was recorded for this clone. V and J are TRBV6-5 and TRBJ2-7, with 7 bases that match TRBD2. The CDR3 loop spans 14 amino acids. The junction had 4 bases not matched to a gene; V was cut back by 2 bases and J by 3 bases. In germline, CDR1 is MNHEY, CDR2 SVGAGI. CDR3 protein: CASSYRGGGYEQYF. The CDR3, as DNA: TGTGCCAGCAGTTACAGGGGCGGGGGCTACGAGCAGTACTTC.

This chain connects TRBV6-5 to TRBJ1-4; D remains unclear. Germline CDR1 MNHEY, CDR2 SVGAGI. The CDR3 covers 15 residues. Trimming removed 6 bases at V and 0 bases at J, with 11 bases between. The CDR3 DNA reads as TGTGCCAGCAGCAAAGACGGAGCAACTAATGAAAAACTGTTTTTT. Protein product: CASSKDGATNEKLFF.

The chain joins TRBV9 to TRBJ1-2; possible D gene TRBD1, 5 bases. The CDR3 length is 13 residues. V dropped 3 bases and J dropped 7 bases, with 13 bases sitting between them. Germline values: CDR1 SGDLS, CDR2 YYNGEE. The CDR3 reads CASSALTDSGYTF. The CDR3 DNA follows: TGTGCCAGCAGCGCACTGACAGATTCTGGCTACACCTTC. The whole variable domain, remainder taken from reference TRBV9 and TRBJ1-2, is DSGVTQTPKHLITATGQRVTLRCSPRSGDLSVYWYQQSLDQGLQFLIQYYNGEERAKGNILERFSAQQFPDLHSELNLSSLELGDSALYFCASSALTDSGYTFGSGTRLTVV.

The chain is built from TRBV23-1 and TRBJ2-2, with D possibly TRBD1 on 6 matching bases. TRBV23-1 is assigned to the ORF class and has an uncertain function. The CDR3 extends over 17 amino acids. V dropped 0 bases and J dropped 2 bases, with 13 bases sitting between them. The DNA of the CDR3 is TGCGCCAGCAGTCAATCTGAGAGACAGGAAAACACCGGGGAGCTGTTTTTT. Its protein product is CASSQSERQENTGELFF.

The CDR3 DNA is TGTGCCAGCAGCGTAGTGGGGGACACAGCCTACGAGCAGTACTTC. Translating gives CASSVVGDTAYEQYF. The chain joins TRBV9 to TRBJ2-7; TRBD1 is a possible D gene (6 bases). Trimming removed 0 bases from V and 2 bases from J, with 12 bases in between. Germline loops: CDR1 SGDLS, CDR2 YYNGEE. This CDR3 comprises 15 residues.

The rearrangement uses TRBV2 and TRBJ2-1; D is undetermined. The CDR3 has 14 residues. V was cut by 11 bases and J by 1 base, with 15 bases left in between. Germline-derived CDR1 and CDR2 are SNHLY and FYNNEI. The CDR3: CASCRVESYNEQFF. The CDR3 region has the DNA TGTGCCTCCTGTCGGGTCGAATCCTACAATGAGCAGTTCTTC.

The rearrangement uses TRBV19 and TRBJ1-4, with TRBD1 identical over 10 bases. The CDR3 extends over 13 amino acids. J was trimmed by 8 bases and V by 7 bases; bases with no gene match: 4. Germline CDR1 and CDR2: LNHDA and SQIVND (reference sequence). CDR3 bases: TGTGCCAGTAAGGGACAGGGGAGAGAAAAACTGTTTTTT. This encodes CASKGQGREKLFF.

A few counts support this clone. J is TRBJ1-6 and V is TRBV27; 7 nucleotides agree with TRBD1. Per germline, CDR1 MNHEY and CDR2 SMNVEV (reference sequence). Trimming at V came to 0 bases and at J to 9 bases, leaving 8 bases not matched to a gene. The CDR3 is made up of 16 amino acids. The CDR3 nucleotides are TGTGCCAGCAGTTTATCAGGGGGCAGACTCTCTTCACCCCTCCACTTT. Protein sequence: CASSLSGGRLSSPLHF.

This clone was counted a few times. The chain links TRBV11-3 to TRBJ2-7; no definite D call. The CDR3 is 14 residues long. V was clipped by 2 bases and J by 5 bases, with 13 bases between them. The V gene's germline CDR1 is SGHNT and CDR2 YENEEA. The CDR3 sequence: CASSLLAARNEQYF. The CDR3 DNA sequence: TGTGCCAGCAGCTTACTGGCGGCGAGGAACGAGCAGTACTTC.

This clone was seen only a few times. The chain joins TRBV28 to TRBJ1-5; no reliable D call. The germline V gene encodes CDR1 MDHEN and CDR2 SYDVKM. Trimming pared 7 bases from V and 3 bases from J, leaving 10 bases between. This CDR3 is 13 amino acids long. CDR3 protein: CASKRRDNQPQHF. The DNA for the CDR3 is TGTGCCAGCAAGAGGAGGGACAATCAGCCCCAGCATTTT.